One and the same sample provided the 3 T cell receptor beta chains below, sequenced in a study of shared clonotypes between healthy human individuals. Using immunoSEQ multiplex PCR, the repertoire was profiled, and TCRdb retains in-frame clones only, with some absent. Found here are around 700,000 clones, 73% of them singletons; the top ten hold around 2%. The material sequenced was memory CD4+ T cells sorted from blood. This sample's subset: CD45RA-negative fraction. The receptors were gathered from a woman in her thirties in good health.

The V call is TRBV18, the J call TRBJ2-5; 7 positions agree with TRBD1. This CDR3 spans 15 amino acids. Germline CDR1 is KGHSH and CDR2 is LQKENI. V shed 4 bases and J 2 bases; nucleotides not matched to a gene: 7. The CDR3 DNA reads as TGTGCCAGCTCACTAAGTCAGGGGGTGCAAGAGACCCAGTACTTC. This gives the protein CASSLSQGVQETQYF.

The chain has TRBV28 and TRBJ1-2; the D is unclear. Germline V gene lookup returns CDR1 MDHEN and CDR2 SYDVKM. V lost 3 bases, J lost 6 bases, and 14 bases lay in between. The CDR3 sequence is 14 residues long. This CDR3 reads CASSFQRGSDGYTF. CDR3 sequence (DNA): TGTGCCAGCAGTTTCCAGCGGGGATCAGATGGCTACACCTTC.

The V gene is TRBV7-9, the J gene TRBJ1-2; D remains ambiguous. The CDR3 length is 14 residues. Germline CDR1 SEHNR, CDR2 FQNEAQ (reference sequence). Trimming pared 5 bases from V and 1 base from J, leaving 11 bases between. CDR3: CASSPQNDNYGYTF. The CDR3 DNA reads TGTGCCAGCAGCCCTCAAAACGATAACTATGGCTACACCTTC.